This T cell receptor beta chain was observed in a study of T cells in Graves' hyperthyroidism and ophthalmopathy (dated by TCRdb to the late 2010s). With respect to the entire study: To identify distinguishing TCR V-J signatures, a discovery cohort of about 100 patients was used, comprising 40 to 45 with Graves' ophthalmopathy and some 60 with stable Graves' hyperthyroidism. The paper reports TCR Vbeta CDR3 sequencing of approximately 130 peripheral blood samples: around 41 ophthalmopathy, about 75 hyperthyroidism and about 17 progressor patients. Prospective prediction of ophthalmopathy was tested in an independent validation cohort consisting of roughly 20 hyperthyroidism patients and some 16 patients who later progressed to ophthalmopathy. In addition, the study compared T-cell repertoires in thyroid tissue and in blood from six Graves' hyperthyroidism patients. After blood sampling, hyperthyroidism patients were treated with methimazole at a starting dose of 30 mg daily, and ophthalmopathy patients were treated with high-dose intravenous methylprednisolone. The roughly 94 discovery patients were randomly split 7:3 into training and test sets. Broader findings and caveats from the paper: Sample size was not statistically predetermined, and blinding of investigators to group allocation was not performed. In cross-validation, a model built on a 13 V-J signature told ophthalmopathy apart from stable hyperthyroidism with under 90% sensitivity and roughly 81% specificity, and in testing the same model reached 80%/75%. Most expanded thyroid clonotypes (frequency above 0.001) were also detected in blood, suggesting blood repertoires may reflect thyroid immune responses. In validation, the model predicted progression to ophthalmopathy a median of about 6 months before onset, with approximately 68% sensitivity and roughly 72% specificity.

Amplification of TCR beta CDR3 regions was carried out from RNA transcripts. The first round of RT-PCR for the TCR CDR3 was performed with the HTBI primer set and the Qiagen OneStep RT-PCR kit. A second multiplex PCR round built the libraries, followed by size selection and purification. Paired-end sequencing of the libraries was performed with 100 bp reads on an Illumina HiSeq2000. Concerning the study's data processing: SOAPnuke was used to process the raw data, removing reads that contained adapters or uncalled bases, had a mean Phred below 15, or lacked an exact match to the constant primer or identifier. High-quality paired reads were merged with COPE v1.2.5, and unique nucleotide sequences were defined as clonotypes. MiTCR v1.1 was used to align the clonotypes against IMGT TRBV, TRBD and TRBJ reference segments. Only V-J combinations with frequency above 0.0001, covering 99.2% of repertoires, were analysed. The TCS score was defined as the ratio of F50 (clonal expansion) to E x V (chaos), calculated using BLOSUM62-based TCRdist between CDR3 peptides within each V-J. Welch's t-statistics and random forest reduced 514 V-J features to some 14, which were used in a naive Bayes classifier (R e1071). Thyroid-blood repertoire similarity was quantified with the Morisita-Horn index. The public reads were run again by TCRdb, first through fastp at Q25 and then through MiXCR, and only productive beta chains were kept. Identical CDR3 protein sequences are pooled into one entry, listed with their most common genes and DNA. These V and J calls originate from TCRdb's pipeline instead of the authors' own analysis. The sample table holds 450,000 to 700,000 distinct CDR3 sequences, of which 35% to 55% were seen once. Roughly 19% of the sample comes from the top ten.

This clonotype was seen ten or more times. Its cognate antigen has yet to be identified. Per-base qualities were not stored, and no clone one base away is much larger. From cysteine to phenylalanine, the CDR3 is 14 amino acids long. Just CDR3 DNA is preserved here, 42 bases in frame from base 1. The germline V and J ends show losses of 5 bases and 5 bases respectively, and no gene match explains 6 bases of the junction. Patients with uncontrolled infections, other autoimmune diseases, pregnancy or lactation were excluded. Diagnoses were established on the basis of clinical symptoms, serum thyroxine and TRAb, thyroid ultrasound, and orbital computed tomography. Trizol reagent was used to extract total RNA, and RNA quality was then checked on an Agilent 2100 Bioanalyzer.

The V gene is TRBV12-3 or TRBV12-4 and the J gene is TRBJ2-5; the junction holds 9 bases that match TRBD2. The sequence was obtained from an adult woman with Graves' disease, either hyperthyroidism or ophthalmopathy (not recorded which). Sequencing was done on a sample of peripheral blood or thyroid tissue (not recorded which). In nucleotides, the sequence is TGTGCCAGCAGTCCTATAGCGGGAGCGGAGACCCAGTACTTC. It is translated as CASSPIAGAETQYF.